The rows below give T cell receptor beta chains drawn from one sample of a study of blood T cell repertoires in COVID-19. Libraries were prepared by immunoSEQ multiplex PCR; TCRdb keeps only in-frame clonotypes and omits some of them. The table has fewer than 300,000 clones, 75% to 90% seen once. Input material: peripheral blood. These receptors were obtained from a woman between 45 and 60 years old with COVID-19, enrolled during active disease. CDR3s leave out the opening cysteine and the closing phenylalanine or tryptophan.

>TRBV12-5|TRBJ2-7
ASGLVLGTGGFEQY
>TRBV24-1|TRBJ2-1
ATSDSGSGNYNEQF
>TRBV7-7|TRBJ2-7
ASSLGVAQACYEQY
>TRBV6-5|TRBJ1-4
ASKTTDSEKLF
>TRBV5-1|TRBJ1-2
ASSTDRDYGYT
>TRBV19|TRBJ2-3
ASARVGRELGPDTQY
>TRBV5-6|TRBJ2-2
ASSLARIDTGELF
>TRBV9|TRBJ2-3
ASSLRVTRTDTQY
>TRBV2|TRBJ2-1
ARRTSGSQGYEQF
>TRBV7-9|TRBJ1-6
ASSPSGNYNSPLH
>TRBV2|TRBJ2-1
ASSAREGNNEQF
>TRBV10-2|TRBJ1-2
ASSVEVVTDGYT
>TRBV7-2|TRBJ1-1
ASSHGQGHNTEAF
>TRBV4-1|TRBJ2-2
ASSQEGREAGELF
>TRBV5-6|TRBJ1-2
ASSAWGEYHYGYT
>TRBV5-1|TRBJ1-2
ASSPTSGTGYGYT
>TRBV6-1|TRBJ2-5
ASSERSAPRGETQY
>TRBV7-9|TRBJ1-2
ASSLVYYGYT